A single sample gave rise to the 31 T cell receptor beta chains below, sequenced in a study of blood T cells in healthy people across ages. Using a J-beta primer mix together with a sample-barcoded 5' primer, a second PCR was run for 7 to 11 cycles. TCRdb reanalysed the 5' RACE reads using MiXCR and keeps one entry per CDR3 protein. Of around 870,000 distinct CDR3 sequences listed, around 30% were seen once; the top ten hold around 15%. The sequencing input was blood. The receptors shown here come from a woman older than 75 in good health.

This clonotype was observed many times. The chain carries TRBV12-3 or TRBV12-4 and TRBJ1-1; the match to TRBD1 covers 9 bases. Trimming removed 5 bases from V and 0 bases from J; junction bases left unmatched: 7. This CDR3 has 16 residues. CDR3 amino acids: CASSLGTGIMNTEAFF. The CDR3 nucleotides read TGTGCCAGCAGTCTAGGGACAGGGATAATGAACACTGAAGCTTTCTTT.

This clonotype was counted at least ten times. The rearrangement joins TRBV28 to TRBJ1-2; D is undetermined. In germline, CDR1 is MDHEN, CDR2 SYDVKM. Trimming left V 4 bases short and J 8 bases short, with 8 bases between. This CDR3 comprises 11 residues. DNA for the CDR3: TGTGCCAGCAGTTCCCCGGGCGGCTACACCTTC. It yields the protein CASSSPGGYTF.

V is TRBV11-2 and J is TRBJ1-1; 9 nucleotides line up with TRBD1. CDR3 length: 15 residues. Germline V gene data show CDR1 as SGHAT and CDR2 as FQNNGV. The V gene end was trimmed by 5 bases and the J gene end by 5 bases; junction bases not matched to a gene: 9. The CDR3 sequence: CASSVTRQGETEAFF. In DNA, the CDR3 is TGTGCCAGCAGCGTGACCAGACAGGGGGAGACTGAAGCTTTCTTT. The full variable domain, rest sourced from reference TRBV11-2 and TRBJ1-1, is EAGVAQSPRYKIIEKRQSVAFWCNPISGHATLYWYQQILGQGPKLLIQFQNNGVVDDSQLPKDRFSAERLKGVDSTLKIQPAKLEDSAVYLCASSVTRQGETEAFFGQGTRLTVV.

V gene TRBV6-6 combines with J gene TRBJ2-5; maybe TRBD1 (6 bases). This CDR3 has 13 residues. Germline V gene lookup returns CDR1 MNHNY and CDR2 SVGAGI (reference sequence). V was clipped by 6 bases and J by 11 bases, with 19 bases between them. CDR3 DNA sequence: TGTGCCAGCAGCCCACCCAACAGGGTCAGGCAGTACTTC. The encoded protein is CASSPPNRVRQYF.

With regard to this clonotype: Since a much larger clone is just one base distant, this may be a read error. This rearrangement joins TRBV12-3 or TRBV12-4 to TRBJ2-4; no reliable D call. The CDR3 has 17 amino acids. The ends were cut back, 5 bases at V and 0 bases at J, with 17 bases in the middle. CDR3 nucleotide sequence: TGTGCCAGCAGTCTACGGACCTCCCAATTAGCCAAAAACATTCAGTACTTC. As protein: CASSLRTSQLAKNIQYF.

This clonotype has ten or more counts. This chain connects TRBV7-2 to TRBJ2-5, with 8 bases identical to TRBD1. CDR1 SGHTA and CDR2 FQGNSA come from the germline V gene. The CDR3 is 15 amino acids. J gave up 4 bases and V 2 bases, and 6 bases lay outside the gene matches. The CDR3 protein is CASSLNRGSPETQYF. CDR3 DNA: TGTGCCAGCAGCTTAAACAGGGGGAGTCCAGAGACCCAGTACTTC.

This chain uses TRBV21-1 with TRBJ2-6; TRBD1 is taken as the D call from the table, unchecked against the DNA. TRBV21-1 is a pseudogene locus. The length of the CDR3 is 17 residues. DNA for the CDR3: TGTGCCAGCAGCACCCGGGACAGGGACCCTGGGGCCAACGTCCAGACTTTC. Its translation is CASSTRDRDPGANVQTF.

The chain recombines TRBV6-1 with TRBJ2-5; 7 bases are shared with TRBD1. After removal of 6 bases from V and 0 bases from J, the junction contained 7 bases not matched to a gene. CDR1 is MNHNS, CDR2 SASEGT, per germline. This CDR3 is built from 15 residues. CDR3 DNA: TGTGCCAGCAGAAACTGGGACAGACACCAAGAGACCCAGTACTTC. Its translation: CASRNWDRHQETQYF.

The table lists this clonotype with many counts. The CDR3 region is CASSSVGTGETQYF. CDR3 nucleotide sequence: TGTGCCAGCAGCTCTGTCGGGACAGGGGAGACCCAGTACTTC. The chain couples TRBV7-9 to TRBJ2-5, with 9 bases aligning to TRBD1. Trimming at V came to 4 bases and at J to 5 bases, leaving 5 bases not matched to a gene. CDR3 length: 14 amino acids. The germline V gene has CDR1 SEHNR and CDR2 FQNEAQ (reference sequence).

This clonotype was observed at least ten times. The chain combines TRBV11-2 with TRBJ2-1; 10 bases map to TRBD2. The CDR3 extends over 13 amino acids. From germline, CDR1 is SGHAT and CDR2 FQNNGV. J lost 15 bases, V lost 1 base, and 6 bases had no gene match. CDR3 DNA sequence: TGTGCCAGCAGCTTAGGTAGCGGGGGGCGATCGTTCTTC. Translation: CASSLGSGGRSFF. The full variable domain, its missing parts supplied by reference TRBV11-2 and TRBJ2-1, is EAGVAQSPRYKIIEKRQSVAFWCNPISGHATLYWYQQILGQGPKLLIQFQNNGVVDDSQLPKDRFSAERLKGVDSTLKIQPAKLEDSAVYLCASSLGSGGRSFFGPGTRLTVL.

This chain uses TRBV19 with TRBJ2-5; TRBD2 is a possible D gene (7 bases). Germline lookup yields CDR1 LNHDA and CDR2 SQIVND (reference sequence). V was trimmed by 1 base and J by 11 bases, leaving 23 bases between them. CDR3 length: 16 residues. The CDR3 spells CASSIGRGAFYNEQYF. CDR3 coding DNA: TGTGCCAGTAGTATAGGACGGGGGGCCTTCTACAATGAGCAGTACTTC.

This clonotype was detected ten times or more. This chain connects TRBV12-3 or TRBV12-4 to TRBJ2-2, with 7 bases aligning to TRBD1. This CDR3 region has 15 residues. V shed 6 bases, J shed 1 base, and the junction held 5 bases outside the gene matches. This CDR3 reads CASRAGTENTGELFF. The DNA for the CDR3 is TGTGCCAGCAGGGCCGGGACAGAGAACACCGGGGAGCTGTTTTTT.

This clonotype came up many times. This chain uses TRBV7-2 with TRBJ2-7, with 10 bases fitting TRBD2. The CDR3 spans 16 residues. V lost 5 bases to trimming and J lost 3 bases; unmatched junction nucleotides: 10. Germline lookup yields CDR1 SGHTA and CDR2 FQGNSA. The CDR3 DNA reads TGTGCCAGCAGCCCCGGGGCTAGCGGGGGTAGCTACGAGCAGTACTTC. It translates to CASSPGASGGSYEQYF. Together with reference TRBV7-2 and TRBJ2-7, the CDR3 gives the full variable domain: GAGVSQSPSNKVTEKGKDVELRCDPISGHTALYWYRQSLGQGLEFLIYFQGNSAPDKSGLPSDRFSAERTGGSVSTLTIQRTQQEDSAVYLCASSPGASGGSYEQYFGPGTRLTVT.

This clonotype came up a few times. This sequence may be a read error, since a much larger clone differs from it by one base. The chain recombines TRBV7-2 with TRBJ2-5, with D possibly TRBD2 on 6 matching bases. Deletions cut 2 bases from V and 11 bases from J, with 15 bases between. CDR3 length: 13 residues. Germline assignment: CDR1 SGHTA and CDR2 FQGNSA. In DNA form, the CDR3 reads TGTGCCAGCAGCTTAAGTGGGGAGGCGGTGCAGTACTTC. Translated: CASSLSGEAVQYF.

This clonotype was seen many times. V usage is TRBV4-3 and J usage is TRBJ2-1; TRBD1 aligns across 7 bases. This CDR3 has 16 residues. Germline values: CDR1 LGHNA, CDR2 YSLEER. Germline trimming cut 0 bases from V and 0 bases from J; bases unmatched to any gene: 2. This CDR3 is CASSQDRGFSYNEQFF. The CDR3 DNA is TGCGCCAGCAGCCAAGACAGGGGGTTCTCCTACAATGAGCAGTTCTTC.

V is TRBV21-1 and J is TRBJ2-1; the tabulated D call, TRBD1, remains unverified against the DNA. With the DNA end fitting TRBJ2-7 better, the J assignment may be wrong. TRBV21-1 is designated a pseudogene. CDR3 length equals 17 residues. CDR3 amino acids: CASSPKGDRGSYNEQYF. DNA for the CDR3: TGTGCCAGCAGCCCAAAGGGGGACAGGGGTTCCTACAATGAGCAGTACTTC.

Note on this clonotype: At one end the junction does not follow the germline gene, possibly because of a read error. The rearrangement links TRBV20-1 to TRBJ1-1; TRBD1 agrees at 11 bases. The CDR3 is 15 residues long. CDR1 and CDR2 from the germline V gene are DFQATT and SNEGSKA (reference sequence). The CDR3 DNA follows: TGCAGTGCTAGTTACGGGGACAGGGGGTTCACTGAAGCTTGCTTT. The encoded protein is CSASYGDRGFTEACF.

This rearrangement joins TRBV3-1 to TRBJ2-7; D gene unclear. Germline-derived CDR1 and CDR2 are LGHDT and YNNKEL (reference sequence). The CDR3 extends over 14 amino acids. Trimming cost V 1 base and J 5 bases, with 12 bases left between them. DNA of the CDR3: TGTGCCAGCAGCCAAGGTTTCAGTTCGGACGAGCAGTACTTC. Residues: CASSQGFSSDEQYF.

Ten or more counts support this clonotype. V usage is TRBV12-3 or TRBV12-4 and J usage is TRBJ2-1; the match to TRBD2 covers 7 bases. The CDR3 contains 15 residues. Unmatched junction bases numbered 7, after V lost 6 bases and J lost 2 bases. The CDR3 spells CASRGGGRTYNEQFF. The CDR3 coding sequence is TGTGCCAGCAGGGGGGGGGGTAGGACCTACAATGAGCAGTTCTTC.

This clonotype was seen at least ten times. This rearrangement joins TRBV7-9 to TRBJ1-2; D unclear. The CDR3 length is 14 residues. CDR1 and CDR2 (germline): SEHNR, FQNEAQ (reference sequence). The V end was cut by 1 base, the J end by 6 bases, with 12 bases between. CDR3 DNA: TGTGCCAGCAGCTTAGGTTCGACTTATCATGGCTACACCTTC. Its translation is CASSLGSTYHGYTF.

This chain joins TRBV18 and TRBJ2-1, with 15 positions matching TRBD2. CDR3 size: 15 residues. V lost 3 bases to trimming and J lost 10 bases; unmatched junction nucleotides: 4. Germline CDR1 KGHSH, CDR2 LQKENI. The DNA of the CDR3 is TGTGCCAGCTCACCTGGGACTAGCGGGAGGTCGGAGCAGTTCTTC. Translation: CASSPGTSGRSEQFF.

This clonotype occurred a few times. The J gene is TRBJ2-1, the V gene TRBV20-1, with D possibly called TRBD1 or TRBD2 (5 bases each). This CDR3 has 11 amino acids. The V end lost 7 bases, the J end lost 7 bases, and 11 bases lay between the germline ends. The germline CDR1 and CDR2 sequences are DFQATT and SNEGSKA (reference sequence). The CDR3 nucleotides are TGCAGTGTACGGGGCGGGAATGAGCAGTTCTTC. Protein sequence: CSVRGGNEQFF.

The CDR3 reads CASTPSPGERGYTF. The CDR3, as DNA: TGCGCCAGCACCCCATCCCCGGGGGAGCGTGGCTACACCTTC. The chain employs TRBV10-2 and TRBJ1-2; maybe TRBD1 (5 bases). CDR3 length equals 14 residues. Germline V gene lookup returns CDR1 WSHSY and CDR2 SAAADI. V was shortened by 7 bases and J by 7 bases, with 19 bases between the two germline ends.

This clonotype was observed at least ten times. The chain uses TRBV24-1 and TRBJ2-1, with D possibly matching TRBD2 (6 bases). The length of the CDR3 is 16 residues. Germline V gene sequence: CDR1 KGHDR, CDR2 SFDVKD. V lost 6 bases and J 5 bases, leaving 19 bases between the germline ends. The CDR3 DNA follows: TGTGCCACCAGTCCTCCGGTGGGGGGAGCAGACAATGAGCAGTTCTTC. Translating gives CATSPPVGGADNEQFF.

Details on this clonotype: This may be a read error: a much more frequent sequence differs by one nucleotide. The chain employs TRBV7-2 and TRBJ2-5, with 8 positions matching TRBD2. V trimming: 7 bases; J trimming: 11 bases; junction bases outside the gene matches: 21. Germline values: CDR1 SGHTA, CDR2 FQGNSA. CDR3 size: 16 residues. The CDR3 DNA follows: TGTGCCAGCACCCTCCAGGGACTAGTAGTAGGCAATGAGCAGTACTTC. Its protein is CASTLQGLVVGNEQYF.

This rearrangement joins TRBV15 to TRBJ2-3; TRBD2 aligns across 10 bases. Germline V gene data show CDR1 as LNHNV and CDR2 as YYDKDF (reference sequence). This CDR3 contains 15 residues. V lost 4 bases to trimming and J lost 2 bases; unmatched junction nucleotides: 3. CDR3: CATSTGTSDTDTQYF. In DNA, the CDR3 is TGTGCCACCAGCACGGGGACTAGCGACACAGATACGCAGTATTTT.

This clonotype was detected many times. The V and J genes are TRBV20-1 and TRBJ2-1; 8 bases map to TRBD1. Germline loops: CDR1 DFQATT, CDR2 SNEGSKA (reference sequence). J was trimmed by 0 bases and V by 5 bases; bases with no gene match: 6. The CDR3 consists of 15 residues. The CDR3 reads CSAFRQGSSYNEQFF. Here the CDR3 DNA reads TGCAGTGCTTTTCGACAGGGGAGCTCCTACAATGAGCAGTTCTTC.

DNA of the CDR3: TGTGCCAGCAGCCAAGGGGGCAACCTAGCGGGGCCCAATGAGCAGTTCTTC. Its translation: CASSQGGNLAGPNEQFF. The rearrangement joins TRBV3-1 to TRBJ2-1; the match to TRBD2 covers 9 bases. Germline V gives CDR1 LGHDT, CDR2 YNNKEL (reference sequence). The V segment lost 1 base and the J segment 6 bases; nucleotides outside the gene matches: 10. The CDR3 sequence is 17 residues long.

This rearrangement joins TRBV7-2 to TRBJ2-3, with TRBD2 matching over 10 bases. The V and J ends lost 4 bases and 5 bases, in that order; junction bases with no gene match: 9. The germline gives CDR1 SGHTA, CDR2 FQGNSA. This CDR3 is built from 16 residues. The CDR3 DNA reads TGTGCCAGCAGCTCGGGACTAGCGAGACTGAGAGATACGCAGTATTTT. This codes for CASSSGLARLRDTQYF.

This clonotype was recorded once. The chain recombines TRBV5-1 with TRBJ2-1; a weak D match, TRBD1 (6 bases). V lost 4 bases and J lost 9, with 20 bases in between. This CDR3 spans 15 amino acids. CDR1 is SGHRS and CDR2 is YFSETQ in the germline V gene. CDR3 in amino acids: CASSDTPKQGSEQFF. The CDR3 DNA sequence: TGCGCCAGCAGCGACACCCCCAAACAGGGTAGTGAGCAGTTCTTC. The full variable domain, in which reference TRBV5-1 and TRBJ2-1 provide the parts outside the CDR3, is KAGVTQTPRYLIKTRGQQVTLSCSPISGHRSVSWYQQTPGQGLQFLFEYFSETQRNKGNFPGRFSGRQFSNSRSEMNVSTLELGDSALYLCASSDTPKQGSEQFFGPGTRLTVL.

Only a few counts were recorded for this clonotype. Since a much larger clone is just one base distant, this may be a read error. The J gene is TRBJ2-3, the V gene TRBV12-3 or TRBV12-4; 8 bases are a match to TRBD2. The CDR3 covers 15 residues. For the CDR3, the DNA is TGTGCCAACAGTTTAACTAGCGGCTCCACAGATACGCAGTATTTT. Encoded protein: CANSLTSGSTDTQYF.